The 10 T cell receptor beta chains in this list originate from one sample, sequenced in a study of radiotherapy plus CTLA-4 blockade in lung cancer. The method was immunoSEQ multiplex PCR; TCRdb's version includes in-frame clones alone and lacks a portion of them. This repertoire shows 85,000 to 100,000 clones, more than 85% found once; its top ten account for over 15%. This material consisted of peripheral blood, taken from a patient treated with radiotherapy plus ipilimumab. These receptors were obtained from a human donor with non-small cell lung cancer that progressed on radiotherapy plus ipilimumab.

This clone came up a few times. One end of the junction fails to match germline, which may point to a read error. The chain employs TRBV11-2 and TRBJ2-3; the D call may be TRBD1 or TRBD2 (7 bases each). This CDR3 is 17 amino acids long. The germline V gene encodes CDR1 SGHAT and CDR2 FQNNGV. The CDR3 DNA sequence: TGTGCCAGCAGCACAGGGGTTGGCGGGGGACGCACATATACGCAGTATTTT. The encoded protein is CASSTGVGGGRTYTQYF.

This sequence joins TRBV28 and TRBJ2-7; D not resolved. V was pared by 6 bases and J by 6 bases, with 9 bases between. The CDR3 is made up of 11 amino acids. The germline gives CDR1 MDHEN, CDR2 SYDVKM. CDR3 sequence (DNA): TGTGCCAGCAGCCAGATTCGCGAGCAGTACTTC. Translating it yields CASSQIREQYF.

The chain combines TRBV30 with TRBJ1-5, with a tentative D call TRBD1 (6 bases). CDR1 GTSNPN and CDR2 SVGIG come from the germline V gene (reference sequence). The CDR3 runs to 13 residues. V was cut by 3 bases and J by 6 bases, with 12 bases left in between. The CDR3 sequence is CAWSIVQGQPQHF. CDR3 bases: TGTGCCTGGAGCATTGTACAGGGTCAGCCCCAGCATTTT.

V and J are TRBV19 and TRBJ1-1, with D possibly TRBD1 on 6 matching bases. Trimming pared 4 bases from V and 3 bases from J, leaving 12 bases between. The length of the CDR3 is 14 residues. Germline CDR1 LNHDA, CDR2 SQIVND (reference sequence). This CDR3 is CASSRGGLDTEAFF. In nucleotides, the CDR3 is TGTGCCAGTAGTAGGGGGGGCTTGGACACTGAAGCTTTCTTT.

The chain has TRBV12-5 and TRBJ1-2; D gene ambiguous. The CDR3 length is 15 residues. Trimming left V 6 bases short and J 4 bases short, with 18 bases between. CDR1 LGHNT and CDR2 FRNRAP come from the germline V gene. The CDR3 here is CASGTTAKPPYGYTF. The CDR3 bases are TGTGCTAGTGGGACCACAGCGAAGCCTCCCTATGGCTACACCTTC.

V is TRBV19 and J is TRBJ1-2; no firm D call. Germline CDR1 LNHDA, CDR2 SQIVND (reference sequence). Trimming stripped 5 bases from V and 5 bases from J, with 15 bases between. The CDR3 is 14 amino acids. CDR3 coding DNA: TGTGCCAGTAGTCCCTGGACTAGTGTTTATGGCTACACCTTC. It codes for CASSPWTSVYGYTF.

CDR3 region: CAWRPPGDRSFGANVLTF. CDR3 DNA: TGTGCCTGGAGACCCCCGGGGGACAGGAGCTTTGGGGCCAACGTCCTGACTTTC. The chain carries TRBV30 and TRBJ2-6, with 8 bases fitting TRBD1. CDR3 length: 18 amino acids. The V gene's germline CDR1 is GTSNPN and CDR2 SVGIG (reference sequence). V was clipped by 3 bases and J by 3 bases; unmatched bases: 13.

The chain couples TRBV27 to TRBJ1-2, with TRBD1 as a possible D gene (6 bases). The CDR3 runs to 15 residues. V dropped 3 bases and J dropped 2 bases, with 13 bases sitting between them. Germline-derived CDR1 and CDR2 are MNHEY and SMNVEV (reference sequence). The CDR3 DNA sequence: TGTGCCAGCAGTTTGCCCGGGACACTAAACTATGGCTACACCTTC. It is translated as CASSLPGTLNYGYTF.

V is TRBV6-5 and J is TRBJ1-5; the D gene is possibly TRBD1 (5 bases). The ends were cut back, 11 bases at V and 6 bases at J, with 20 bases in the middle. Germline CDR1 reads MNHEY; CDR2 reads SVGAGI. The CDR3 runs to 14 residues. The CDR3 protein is CASRSGTASQPQHF. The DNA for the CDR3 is TGTGCCTCGCGGTCGGGGACTGCGAGTCAGCCCCAGCATTTT.

The CDR3 spells CATEEGQGVSPLHF. Written as DNA, the CDR3 is TGTGCCACTGAGGAGGGGCAGGGGGTTTCACCCCTCCACTTT. This rearrangement joins TRBV10-3 to TRBJ1-6; 7 nucleotides match TRBD1. This CDR3 spans 14 amino acids. The germline CDR1 and CDR2 sequences are ENHRY and SYGVKD. Trimming removed 10 bases from V and 9 bases from J; junction bases left unmatched: 12.